This T cell receptor (beta chain) comes out of a study of T-cell memory formation after mild COVID-19. General study points: Memory cells collected pre-infection included some clones that later responded, suggesting cross-reactive memory joined. Among CD4+ contracting clones, most were CM and EM, and CD8+ ones EMRA.

This clonotype was found a few times. Its antigen is not identified. The CDR3 runs 16 residues. The germline V gene has CDR1 GTSNPN and CDR2 SVGIG (reference sequence). The V segment lost 4 bases and the J segment 2 bases; nucleotides outside the gene matches: 12. Constant-segment primers served in 5'RACE that generated TCR alpha and TCR beta cDNA libraries bearing sample barcodes and UMIs. MiXCR, applied by TCRdb to the 5' RACE reads, yields one record per CDR3 protein. The sample yields about 210,000 distinct CDR3 sequences, 8% to 11% seen once. The chain employs TRBV30 and TRBJ2-5; 8 bases map to TRBD2. The source is a man younger than 30 who had mild COVID-19 (a few samples of this study predate the infection). Cell type and time point are not known. Source material: PBMCs or a T cell subset sorted from them (not recorded which). In DNA, the CDR3 is TGTGCCTGGACGGTTGGTAGCGGGGCCCTACAAGAGACCCAGTACTTC. Translated, it gives CAWTVGSGALQETQYF.